This record looks at one T cell receptor (beta chain) sequence and its context. What it binds is unknown. Following culture for about ten days, CD4+ T cells were isolated. The data were taken from a study of vaccination effects on CD4 cells after COVID-19. Study in general: Peptide-pool stimulation followed by sequencing identified expanded antigen-specific CD4+ clonotypes in the ViraFEST assay. The participants, recipients of two vaccine doses, got either BNT162b2 or mRNA-1273. Two recovered convalescent patients were sampled 16 days and one week pre-vaccination.

Clones were sequenced by immunoSEQ multiplex PCR, and TCRdb holds only the in-frame ones, with some missing. Of 50,000 to 70,000 clones in the sample, approximately 78% are singletons; the top ten hold 20% to 25%. Trimming took off 2 bases at V and 8 bases at J, with 13 bases between the two ends. The CDR3 sequence is 14 residues long. Germline CDR1 and CDR2: GTSNPN and SVGIG (reference sequence). Notes on the study in general: In people who had recovered, most post-vaccine spike-reactive clones were new vaccine-induced clones.

This rearrangement joins TRBV30 to TRBJ1-6; D remains ambiguous. This receptor was taken from a human donor who had a prior SARS-CoV-2 infection. The sequenced sample was CD4+ T cells from PBMCs cultured without peptide, obtained before COVID-19 vaccination. The CDR3 region has the DNA TGTGCCTGGAGTACCCAACTAGGTGATTCACCCCTCCACTTT. Its translation: CAWSTQLGDSPLHF.